This TCR beta chain was recovered during a study of blood T cell repertoires in COVID-19 (dated by TCRdb to about 2020). The study in broad terms: Collaborator samples came from the United States, Italy and Spain and covered acute and convalescent phases of COVID-19. The material from the prospective study consisted of cDNA or gDNA derived from T cells, B-cell-depleted T cells, or PBMCs. Deeply sampled blood TCRbeta repertoires from subjects exposed to, actively infected with, or recovered from COVID-19 were included in the dataset. The repertoires were released in a freely available public database meant as a resource for research on the immune response to SARS-CoV-2. The samples were drawn from two sources: the first 160 participants of the ongoing ImmuneRACE study, and 1,254 subjects contributed by 6 global collaborators. Nearly every sample came with metadata listing a de-identified subject ID, COVID-19 status, age in years and sex. Where HLA class I and class II types were available, the types were taken from metadata supplied by the sample provider, not from assay-based typing.

The CDR3 holds 15 amino acids from the cysteine to the phenylalanine. Of the read, only the CDR3 DNA is kept; its 45 bases are in frame from base 1. Compared with germline, V lacks 5 bases and J lacks 3 bases; bases without a gene match: 9. The germline V gene specifies SGHTA as CDR1 and FQGTGA as CDR2. TCRbeta CDR3 regions were amplified from genomic DNA using the immunoSEQ Assay, a bias-controlled multiplex PCR. Per the source publication's procedure: Within the assay, amplification of reference gene primers was used to estimate how many nucleated cells each sample contained. To quantify the absolute abundance of each unique TCRbeta CDR3 rearrangement, sequence reads were collapsed and filtered. For each sample, productive Simpson clonality was calculated by taking the square root of Simpson's diversity index across productive rearrangements. TCRdb took over this immuneACCESS table, retaining in-frame rearrangements with V and J assigned. Such tables are incomplete; in checked studies, under half of the missing clones stem from an unresolved V gene, and the remainder is unexplained. V, J and clone size reflect that table, while D and trimming were determined from the DNA. Within this sample are 110,000 to 150,000 clones, with 80% of them counted one time only. 3% to 4.5% of the sample rests with the top ten.

Samples from volunteer blood donors who had recovered from COVID-19 were contributed by a second Seattle source. Collaborating institutions collected whole blood in K2EDTA tubes following their own protocols. For TCRbeta analysis, collaborators shipped samples as frozen whole blood, isolated PBMCs, or DNA extracted from either of those sample types. Regarding this clone: Its antigen is currently not known. Base qualities are not at hand, and no much larger clone is one base apart.

Findings and caveats that apply to the study as a whole: How much clinical and demographic metadata was included differed by source and by participant, and the metadata was provided uncurated.

The sequenced material came from peripheral blood. The TCR comes from a man aged 65 to 85 who had recovered from COVID-19. The V and J genes are TRBV7-3 and TRBJ2-7; a stretch of 8 junction bases matches TRBD1. The CDR3 has the sequence CASSPQGTGGYEQYF. In nucleotide form, the sequence is TGTGCCAGCAGCCCCCAAGGGACAGGTGGCTACGAGCAGTACTTC.